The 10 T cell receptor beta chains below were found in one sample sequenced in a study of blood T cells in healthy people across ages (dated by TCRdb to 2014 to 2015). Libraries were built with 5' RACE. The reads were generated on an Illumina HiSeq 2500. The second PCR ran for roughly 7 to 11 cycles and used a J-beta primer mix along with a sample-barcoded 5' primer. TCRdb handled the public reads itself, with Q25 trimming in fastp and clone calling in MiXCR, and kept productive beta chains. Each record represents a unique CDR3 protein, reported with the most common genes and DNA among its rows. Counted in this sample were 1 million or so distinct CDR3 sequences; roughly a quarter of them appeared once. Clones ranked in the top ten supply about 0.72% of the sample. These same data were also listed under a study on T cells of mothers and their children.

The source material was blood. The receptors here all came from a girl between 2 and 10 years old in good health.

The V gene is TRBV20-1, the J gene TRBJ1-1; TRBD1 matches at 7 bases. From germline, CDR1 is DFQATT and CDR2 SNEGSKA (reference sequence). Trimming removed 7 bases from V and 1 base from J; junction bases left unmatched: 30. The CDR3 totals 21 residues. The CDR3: CSGVGDSLRVVTEKTNTEAFF. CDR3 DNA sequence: TGCAGTGGGGTGGGGGACAGCCTTCGCGTGGTTACCGAAAAAACGAACACTGAAGCTTTCTTT.

The CDR3 region has the DNA TGTGCCACCAGCAGAGATGGCGGGGACACTGAAGCTTTCTTT. Translating gives CATSRDGGDTEAFF. The chain employs TRBV15 and TRBJ1-1; no clear D gene. V was trimmed by 0 bases and J by 3 bases, leaving 8 bases between them. Germline CDR1 LNHNV, CDR2 YYDKDF (reference sequence). This CDR3 is built from 14 residues.

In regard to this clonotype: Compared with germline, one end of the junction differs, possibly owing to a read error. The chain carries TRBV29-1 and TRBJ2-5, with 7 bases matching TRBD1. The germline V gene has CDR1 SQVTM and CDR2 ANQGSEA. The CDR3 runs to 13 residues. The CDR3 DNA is TGCAGCGTTGGGGACAGTGAATACAATGAGCGGTTCTTC. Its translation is CSVGDSEYNERFF.

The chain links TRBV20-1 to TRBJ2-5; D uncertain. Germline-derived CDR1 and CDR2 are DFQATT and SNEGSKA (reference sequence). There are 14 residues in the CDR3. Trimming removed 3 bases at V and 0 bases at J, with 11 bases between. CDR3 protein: CSASPREYQETQYF. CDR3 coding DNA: TGCAGTGCTAGTCCGCGAGAGTACCAAGAGACCCAGTACTTC.

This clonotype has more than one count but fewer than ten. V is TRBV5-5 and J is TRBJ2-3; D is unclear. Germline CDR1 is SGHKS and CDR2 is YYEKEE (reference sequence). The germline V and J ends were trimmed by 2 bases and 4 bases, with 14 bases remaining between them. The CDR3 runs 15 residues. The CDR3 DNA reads TGTGCCAGCAGCTTTGGAAATTCGCAGGCAGATACGCAGTATTTT. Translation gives CASSFGNSQADTQYF.

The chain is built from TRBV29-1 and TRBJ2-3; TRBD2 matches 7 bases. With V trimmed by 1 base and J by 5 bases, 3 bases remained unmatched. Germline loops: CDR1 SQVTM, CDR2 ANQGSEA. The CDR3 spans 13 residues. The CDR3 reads CSVEGPGGDTQYF. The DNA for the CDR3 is TGCAGCGTTGAAGGTCCGGGAGGAGATACGCAGTATTTT.

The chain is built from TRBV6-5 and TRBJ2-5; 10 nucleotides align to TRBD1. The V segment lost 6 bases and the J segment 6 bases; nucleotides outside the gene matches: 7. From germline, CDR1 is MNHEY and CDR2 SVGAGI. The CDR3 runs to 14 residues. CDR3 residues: CASSVTGGDQTQYF. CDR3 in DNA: TGTGCCAGCAGCGTGACAGGGGGCGATCAGACCCAGTACTTC.

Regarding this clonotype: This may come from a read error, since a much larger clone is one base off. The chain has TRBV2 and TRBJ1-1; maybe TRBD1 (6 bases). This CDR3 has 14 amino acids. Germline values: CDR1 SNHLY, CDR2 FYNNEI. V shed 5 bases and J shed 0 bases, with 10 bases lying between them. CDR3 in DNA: TGTGCCAGCAGTCCAGGGGTAGTGAACACTGAAGCTTTCTTT. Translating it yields CASSPGVVNTEAFF.

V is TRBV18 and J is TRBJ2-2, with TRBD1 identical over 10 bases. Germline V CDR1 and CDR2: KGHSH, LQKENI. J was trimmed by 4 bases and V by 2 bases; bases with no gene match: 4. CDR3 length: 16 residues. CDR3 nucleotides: TGTGCCAGCTCACCATCCGGGACAGGGGTCACCGGGGAGCTGTTTTTT. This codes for CASSPSGTGVTGELFF.

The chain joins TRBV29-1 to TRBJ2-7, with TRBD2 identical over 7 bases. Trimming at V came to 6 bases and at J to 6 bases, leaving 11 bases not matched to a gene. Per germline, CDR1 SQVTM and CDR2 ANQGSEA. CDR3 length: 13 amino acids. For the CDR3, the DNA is TGCAGCGTCGGGACTACGGGTAGCGGCGAGCAGTACTTC. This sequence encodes CSVGTTGSGEQYF.